The sequence of this T cell receptor beta chain was determined in a study of shared clonotypes between healthy human individuals. Across the study: Donors were a couple of women and three men aged 18 to 49.

Using ten immunoSEQ deep assay plates, investigators sequenced unsorted PBMC DNA. Profiled with immunoSEQ multiplex PCR; TCRdb holds only in-frame clones, not every one. This sample yields about 470,000 clones, of which roughly 77% are seen a single time; about 13% belongs to the top ten. Trimming stripped 1 base from V and 2 bases from J, with 17 bases between. The CDR3 totals 17 residues. Germline V CDR1 and CDR2: MDHEN, SYDVKM. Donors were healthy HIV-negative adults without recently reported acute infections or vaccinations. The material sequenced was PBMCs. This chain uses TRBV28 with TRBJ2-5; tentative D call: TRBD1 (6 bases). The sequence came from a woman in her forties in good health. Some clones in this sample may be carry-over from other donors' samples. The CDR3 nucleotides are TGTGCCAGCAGTTTATTGGCAGGGGAACCCTTACAAGAGACCCAGTACTTC. Its translation is CASSLLAGEPLQETQYF.